This TCR beta chain was recovered during a study of blood T cell repertoires in COVID-19. Using immunoSEQ multiplex PCR, the repertoire was profiled, and TCRdb retains in-frame clones only, with some absent. Of tens of thousands of clones in the sample, more than 90% were seen once. The CDR3 has 16 residues. CDR1 is SGHVS and CDR2 is FQNEAQ in the germline V gene. Trimming at V came to 5 bases and at J to 5 bases, leaving 6 bases not matched to a gene. Sequenced: peripheral blood. The chain has TRBV7-8 and TRBJ2-5; 15 bases match TRBD2. The TCR comes from a man between 60 and 70 years old with active or convalescent COVID-19. CDR3 sequence: CASSAGLAGGGETQYF. Written as DNA, the CDR3 is TGTGCCAGCAGCGCAGGACTAGCGGGAGGGGGGGAGACCCAGTACTTC.